One and the same sample provided the 29 T cell receptor beta chains below, sequenced in a study of blood T cell repertoires in COVID-19. The protocol was immunoSEQ multiplex PCR, while the TCRdb copy is restricted to in-frame clones and leaves out a portion. The profile shows some 290,000 clones, around 92% of them singletons. Sequenced material: PBMCs or T cells enriched from blood (not recorded which). The source is a woman in her thirties who had recovered from COVID-19.

This clone has only a few counts. This rearrangement joins TRBV3-1 (or the pseudogene TRBV3-2) to TRBJ1-2; tentatively, D is TRBD1 (6 bases). V lost 6 bases and J lost 9, with 17 bases in between. Germline CDR1 and CDR2: LGHDT and YNNKEL (reference sequence). This CDR3 contains 13 residues. The CDR3 is CASSPVGGVRYTF. The CDR3 bases are TGTGCCAGCAGTCCAGTAGGGGGGGTGCGCTACACCTTC.

The chain joins TRBV24-1 to TRBJ1-6; a weak D match, TRBD1 (6 bases). Trimming removed 11 bases at V and 5 bases at J, with 21 bases between. The CDR3 is 16 amino acids. Germline V lookup: CDR1 KGHDR, CDR2 SFDVKD. Written as DNA, the CDR3 is TGTGCCATCAATAAGCTATGGACAGAGCATAATTCACCCCTCCACTTT. Translation gives CAINKLWTEHNSPLHF.

As DNA, the CDR3 is TGTGCCAGCAGCCCCCGCCCGGGACTAGCGGGGAACACCGGGGAGCTGTTTTTT. This gives the protein CASSPRPGLAGNTGELFF. The chain recombines TRBV7-6 with TRBJ2-2, with TRBD2 matching 12 bases. The CDR3 contains 18 residues. V shed 5 bases and J 1 base; nucleotides not matched to a gene: 8. Per germline, CDR1 SGHVS and CDR2 FNYEAQ.

The V call is TRBV5-1, the J call TRBJ2-1, with 7 nucleotides matching TRBD2. J gave up 7 bases and V 1 base, and 8 bases lay outside the gene matches. CDR3 length: 15 residues. Germline V lookup: CDR1 SGHRS, CDR2 YFSETQ. CDR3 loop: CASSLMAGVQNEQFF. DNA for the CDR3: TGCGCCAGCAGCTTGATGGCGGGAGTTCAGAATGAGCAGTTCTTC. Drawing the rest from reference TRBV5-1 and TRBJ2-1, the complete variable domain is KAGVTQTPRYLIKTRGQQVTLSCSPISGHRSVSWYQQTPGQGLQFLFEYFSETQRNKGNFPGRFSGRQFSNSRSEMNVSTLELGDSALYLCASSLMAGVQNEQFFGPGTRLTVL.

This clone was picked up one time. The chain carries TRBV12-5 and TRBJ1-5; D ambiguous. CDR3 length: 15 residues. Germline V lookup: CDR1 LGHNT, CDR2 FRNRAP. V lost 1 base and J 0 bases, leaving 7 bases between the germline ends. The CDR3 sequence: CASGLGTTSNQPQHF. The CDR3 nucleotides read TGTGCTAGTGGTTTGGGCACTACTAGCAATCAGCCCCAGCATTTT.

The rearrangement links TRBV6-5 to TRBJ2-7; tentatively, D is TRBD1 (6 bases). The CDR3 runs 15 residues. Germline CDR1 reads MNHEY; CDR2 reads SVGAGI. Trimming cost V 6 bases and J 0 bases, with 15 bases left between them. CDR3 sequence: CASSIDRTFSYEQYF. CDR3 bases: TGTGCCAGCAGCATCGACAGGACGTTCTCCTACGAGCAGTACTTC.

CDR3 DNA sequence: TGTGCCAGCAGCTTAGCTGGGGGAGGCGGCTACGAGCAGTACTTC. It is translated as CASSLAGGGGYEQYF. V usage is TRBV7-9 and J usage is TRBJ2-7, with a weak D call TRBD2 (6 bases). Germline V lookup: CDR1 SEHNR, CDR2 FQNEAQ (reference sequence). The CDR3 contains 15 residues. The V end lost 0 bases, the J end lost 3 bases, and 12 bases lay between the germline ends.

The chain recombines TRBV27 with TRBJ1-5, with 7 positions matching TRBD1. V dropped 5 bases and J dropped 6; count of bases not matched to a gene: 10. The CDR3 loop spans 15 amino acids. CDR1 and CDR2 from the germline V gene are MNHEY and SMNVEV (reference sequence). The CDR3 coding sequence is TGTGCCAGCAGTGCCCAACAGGGGTCGGGTCAGCCCCAGCATTTT. The encoded protein is CASSAQQGSGQPQHF.

The chain uses TRBV18 and TRBJ1-5; maybe TRBD1 (6 bases). Germline CDR1 and CDR2: KGHSH and LQKENI. V was shortened by 6 bases and J by 0 bases, with 27 bases between the two germline ends. The CDR3 is made up of 20 amino acids. The CDR3 region has the DNA TGTGCCAGCTCTCTTAAACCTACCAGTGGACAGTCTAATAGCAATCAGCCCCAGCATTTT. It yields the protein CASSLKPTSGQSNSNQPQHF.

The chain links TRBV28 to TRBJ1-3; 7 nucleotides line up with TRBD1. CDR1 MDHEN and CDR2 SYDVKM come from the germline V gene. The trim removed 6 bases at V and 4 bases at J, leaving 12 bases unmatched. This CDR3 contains 16 residues. The CDR3: CASSYHHRTGGNTIYF. The CDR3 DNA sequence: TGTGCCAGCAGCTACCACCATCGGACAGGCGGAAACACCATATATTTT.

The gene calls are TRBV5-6 and TRBJ2-3; the D gene is possibly TRBD1 (7 bases). Trimming removed 2 bases from V and 6 bases from J, with 19 bases in between. The length of the CDR3 is 16 residues. The germline V gene has CDR1 SGHDT and CDR2 YYEEEE. The CDR3 DNA follows: TGTGCCAGCAGCTTCTTGCAGGGGGGAACCTCGGATACGCAGTATTTT. Its translation is CASSFLQGGTSDTQYF. The entire variable domain, with the rest obtained from reference TRBV5-6 and TRBJ2-3, is as follows: DAGVTQSPTHLIKTRGQQVTLRCSPKSGHDTVSWYQQALGQGPQFIFQYYEEEERQRGNFPDRFSGHQFPNYSSELNVNALLLGDSALYLCASSFLQGGTSDTQYFGPGTRLTVL.

CDR3 nucleotide sequence: TGCGCCAGCAGCCCCCTAGCGGGAGACGGGTACGAGCAGTACTTC. Translation gives CASSPLAGDGYEQYF. This rearrangement joins TRBV4-1 to TRBJ2-7; 10 bases agree with TRBD2. The CDR3 consists of 15 residues. V shed 4 bases and J 4 bases; nucleotides not matched to a gene: 7. The germline gives CDR1 MGHRA, CDR2 YSYEKL.

The chain has TRBV2 and TRBJ1-2; D is possibly TRBD1 (6 bases). The CDR3 is made up of 17 amino acids. Germline-derived CDR1 and CDR2 are SNHLY and FYNNEI. Trimming took off 6 bases at V and 1 base at J, with 21 bases between the two ends. DNA for the CDR3: TGTGCCAGCAGATCGATCAATACGGGACAACTTAACTATGGCTACACCTTC. Its protein is CASRSINTGQLNYGYTF.

This clone appeared once. The chain uses TRBV9 and TRBJ2-5, with a tentative D call TRBD1 (6 bases). CDR1 SGDLS and CDR2 YYNGEE come from the germline V gene. Between the trimmed V and J ends, which lost 1 base and 4 bases, there was a span of 17 bases. This CDR3 region has 16 residues. Written as DNA, the CDR3 is TGTGCCAGCAGCGTAAGCCAGGGGTTTTTGGGAGAGACCCAGTACTTC. It codes for CASSVSQGFLGETQYF.

The chain has TRBV29-1 and TRBJ2-5; 9 bases match TRBD2. The junction had 4 bases not matched to a gene; V was cut back by 7 bases and J by 1 base. Germline V lookup: CDR1 SQVTM, CDR2 ANQGSEA. CDR3 length equals 13 residues. CDR3 loop: CSERTSAQETQYF. The CDR3 bases are TGCAGCGAGCGGACTAGCGCCCAAGAGACCCAGTACTTC.

V gene TRBV29-1 combines with J gene TRBJ2-5; D might be TRBD2 (5 bases). V gave up 7 bases and J gave up 3 bases, with 12 bases separating them. The CDR3 has 12 amino acids. Per germline, CDR1 SQVTM and CDR2 ANQGSEA. CDR3 nucleotides: TGCAGCGCGAGGACTGAGAAAGAGACCCAGTACTTC. Translation: CSARTEKETQYF.

The V call is TRBV12-3 or TRBV12-4, the J call TRBJ2-2; 7 bases align to TRBD1. The CDR3 spans 13 residues. The trim removed 6 bases at V and 4 bases at J, leaving 2 bases unmatched. This chain's CDR3 is CASRWTGTGELFF. The CDR3 DNA reads TGTGCCAGCAGATGGACAGGCACCGGGGAGCTGTTTTTT.

The V and J genes are TRBV2 and TRBJ2-5, with D perhaps TRBD2 (6 bases). The CDR3 runs to 15 residues. Germline assignment: CDR1 SNHLY and CDR2 FYNNEI. V lost 7 bases and J lost 3, with 18 bases in between. The CDR3 loop reads CASTPRSGRKETQYF. CDR3 sequence (DNA): TGTGCCAGCACCCCAAGATCCGGGAGAAAAGAGACCCAGTACTTC.

The CDR3 DNA sequence: TGTGCCAGCAGAAGACAGGGGGCATCCTACGAGCAGTACTTC. Translated, it gives CASRRQGASYEQYF. V usage is TRBV28 and J usage is TRBJ2-7, with 10 bases that match TRBD1. This CDR3 is built from 14 residues. Unmatched junction bases numbered 3, after V lost 6 bases and J lost 1 base. The germline V gene encodes CDR1 MDHEN and CDR2 SYDVKM. Drawing the rest from reference TRBV28 and TRBJ2-7, the complete variable domain is DVKVTQSSRYLVKRTGEKVFLECVQDMDHENMFWYRQDPGLGLRLIYFSYDVKMKEKGDIPEGYSVSREKKERFSLILESASTNQTSMYLCASRRQGASYEQYFGPGTRLTVT.

This sequence joins TRBV7-2 and TRBJ2-1; 14 bases line up with TRBD2. Germline V gives CDR1 SGHTA, CDR2 FQGNSA. This CDR3 has 17 amino acids. V gave up 5 bases and J gave up 6 bases; unmatched junction bases: 9. The CDR3 sequence is CASSQTSGRASFNEQFF. The CDR3 DNA reads as TGTGCCAGCAGCCAGACTAGCGGGAGGGCCTCTTTCAATGAGCAGTTCTTC.

The genes are TRBV7-3 and TRBJ2-3; unclear D gene. CDR1 and CDR2 from the germline V gene are SGHTA and FQGTGA. V shed 5 bases and J shed 6 bases, with 12 bases lying between them. CDR3 size: 13 residues. CDR3 nucleotide sequence: TGTGCCAGCAGCCTTAGCCGGCAGGATACGCAGTATTTT. It is translated as CASSLSRQDTQYF.

The V gene is TRBV7-2, the J gene TRBJ2-3; 8 bases match TRBD2. The trim removed 3 bases at V and 2 bases at J, leaving 16 bases unmatched. This CDR3 comprises 19 residues. From germline, CDR1 is SGHTA and CDR2 FQGNSA. The CDR3 sequence: CASSFPVGVSGRTTDTQYF. CDR3 nucleotides: TGTGCCAGCAGCTTTCCCGTGGGCGTCAGCGGGAGAACCACAGATACGCAGTATTTT.

The chain combines TRBV7-9 with TRBJ2-7; 8 positions agree with TRBD2. The junction had 7 bases not matched to a gene; V was cut back by 0 bases and J by 6 bases. The V gene's germline CDR1 is SEHNR and CDR2 FQNEAQ (reference sequence). CDR3 length: 15 residues. DNA for the CDR3: TGTGCCAGCAGCTTAGCCGGGGGACTAGTTTCCGAGCAGTACTTC. Translated, it gives CASSLAGGLVSEQYF.

V and J are TRBV19 and TRBJ1-1; D may be TRBD1 (6 bases). V lost 1 base, J lost 0 bases, and 9 bases lay in between. The CDR3 covers 15 residues. CDR1 and CDR2 (germline): LNHDA, SQIVND (reference sequence). CDR3 nucleotides: TGTGCCAGTAGTATAGGACAGGTCATGAACACTGAAGCTTTCTTT. This gives the protein CASSIGQVMNTEAFF.

This clone was seen only a few times. This rearrangement joins TRBV28 to TRBJ2-7, with D perhaps matching TRBD2 (6 bases). Trimming cost V 10 bases and J 5 bases, with 15 bases left between them. Germline V CDR1 and CDR2: MDHEN, SYDVKM. This CDR3 spans 12 amino acids. The CDR3 protein is CATSFTSNEQYF. The CDR3 DNA reads as TGTGCCACCTCGTTTACTAGCAACGAGCAGTACTTC.

The genes are TRBV19 and TRBJ2-7; unclear D gene. This CDR3 contains 13 residues. V dropped 0 bases and J dropped 2 bases, with 5 bases sitting between them. Germline V gene data show CDR1 as LNHDA and CDR2 as SQIVND (reference sequence). This CDR3 is CASSIDSTYEQYF. Written as DNA, the CDR3 is TGTGCCAGTAGTATAGACTCTACCTACGAGCAGTACTTC.

The V call is TRBV5-1, the J call TRBJ2-7, with 7 bases fitting TRBD2. CDR3 size: 15 residues. Germline V lookup: CDR1 SGHRS, CDR2 YFSETQ. With 0 bases clipped from V and 6 bases from J, the junction kept 9 bases outside the gene matches. CDR3 sequence (DNA): TGCGCCAGCAGCTTGGCGGGCGGGGGTAATGGCGAGCAGTACTTC. Its translation: CASSLAGGGNGEQYF.

The genes are TRBV30 and TRBJ1-1; D gene unclear. Between the trimmed V and J ends, which lost 0 bases and 4 bases, there was a span of 9 bases. CDR3 size: 13 residues. Germline V gene lookup returns CDR1 GTSNPN and CDR2 SVGIG (reference sequence). The CDR3 DNA follows: TGTGCCTGGAGTGTATTTGCGGGCACTGAAGCTTTCTTT. This encodes CAWSVFAGTEAFF.

The chain combines TRBV10-3 with TRBJ2-2; 8 bases agree with TRBD2. The CDR3 is 16 amino acids. V lost 6 bases and J lost 5; bases outside the gene matches: 11. The germline V gene has CDR1 ENHRY and CDR2 SYGVKD. The CDR3 region is CAIRDFPGLDTGELFF. Written as DNA, the CDR3 is TGTGCCATCAGGGACTTTCCGGGACTAGATACCGGGGAGCTGTTTTTT.